This T cell receptor beta chain was retrieved from a study of blood T cell repertoires in COVID-19. On the study more broadly: PBMCs, B-cell-depleted T cells, or T cells were the source of the cDNA or gDNA that made up the material.

The CDR3 spans 15 residues. CDR1 is MNHEY and CDR2 is SVGAGI in the germline V gene. V was cut by 2 bases and J by 2 bases, with 13 bases left in between. Enrollment of patients from Seattle took place during active infection, with longitudinal follow-up. Measured with immunoSEQ multiplex PCR; TCRdb has only the in-frame clones, and not every one. The data contain about 64,000 clones, around 73% of them singletons. This clone was counted a single time. The same CDR3 also results from other DNA sequences found in this sample. V gene TRBV6-5 combines with J gene TRBJ2-7, with D possibly matching TRBD1 (6 bases). This clonotype originated in a man aged 55 to 70 with COVID-19, enrolled during active disease. The sample taken for sequencing was peripheral blood. Here the CDR3 DNA reads TGTGCCAGCAGTTACCGGCCAGAGGGGGCCTACGAGCAGTACTTC. Translating gives CASSYRPEGAYEQYF.